The source of this TCR beta chain is a study of blood T cell repertoires in COVID-19. This CDR3 has 16 amino acids. Germline V gene sequence: CDR1 MNHEY, CDR2 SVGEGT. V shed 2 bases, J shed 0 bases, and the junction held 4 bases outside the gene matches. In the study's own analysis: Reference gene primer amplification yielded estimated nucleated cell counts. Sequenced by immunoSEQ multiplex PCR; TCRdb stores in-frame clones only, minus some. V, J and clone size derive from that table, while D and trimming were established from the DNA sequence. The sample contains over 150,000 clones, approximately 84% of which appear only once. All enrollees were roughly 18 to 89 years old and from 20 to 30 US areas. Allocation to cohorts depended on clinical history reported by the participants. Cohort 3 recovery required two negative PCRs, clearance, or symptom resolution.

This chain links TRBV6-2 or TRBV6-3 with TRBJ2-5; 9 bases line up with TRBD1. The sample consisted of PBMCs or T cells enriched from blood (not recorded which). This receptor was obtained from a woman aged 50 to 60 who had recovered from COVID-19. CDR3: CASSYPGTGYQETQYF. The CDR3 coding sequence is TGTGCCAGCAGTTACCCCGGGACAGGGTACCAAGAGACCCAGTACTTC.